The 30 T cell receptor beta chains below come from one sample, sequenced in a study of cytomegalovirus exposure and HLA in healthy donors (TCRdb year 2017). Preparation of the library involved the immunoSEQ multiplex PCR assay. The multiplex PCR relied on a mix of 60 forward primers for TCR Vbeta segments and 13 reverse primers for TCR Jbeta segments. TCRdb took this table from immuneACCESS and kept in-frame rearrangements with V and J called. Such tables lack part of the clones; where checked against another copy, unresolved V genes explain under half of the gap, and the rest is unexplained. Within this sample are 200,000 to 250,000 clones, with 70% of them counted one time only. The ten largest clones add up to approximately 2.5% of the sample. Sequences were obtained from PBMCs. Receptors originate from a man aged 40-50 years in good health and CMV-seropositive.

For the CDR3, the DNA is TGTGCCAGCAGCCAAGATAGAGGTTCACCCCTCCACTTT. Translated: CASSQDRGSPLHF. The gene calls are TRBV14 and TRBJ1-6; no clear D. In germline, CDR1 is SGHDN, CDR2 FVKESK. Trimming removed 0 bases from V and 9 bases from J, with 6 bases in between. There are 13 residues in the CDR3.

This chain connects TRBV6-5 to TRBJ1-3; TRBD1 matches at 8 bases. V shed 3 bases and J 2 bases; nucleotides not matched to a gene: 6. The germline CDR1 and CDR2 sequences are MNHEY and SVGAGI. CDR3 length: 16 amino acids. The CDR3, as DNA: TGTGCCAGCAGTTATACCCAACAGGGGGCTGGAAACACCATATATTTT. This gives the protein CASSYTQQGAGNTIYF.

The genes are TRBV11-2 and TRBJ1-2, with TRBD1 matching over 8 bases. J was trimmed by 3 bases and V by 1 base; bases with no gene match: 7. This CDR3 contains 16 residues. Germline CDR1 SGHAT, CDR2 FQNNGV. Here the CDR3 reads CASSLGTGGGYYGYTF. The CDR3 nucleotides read TGTGCCAGCAGCTTAGGCACAGGGGGAGGCTACTATGGCTACACCTTC.

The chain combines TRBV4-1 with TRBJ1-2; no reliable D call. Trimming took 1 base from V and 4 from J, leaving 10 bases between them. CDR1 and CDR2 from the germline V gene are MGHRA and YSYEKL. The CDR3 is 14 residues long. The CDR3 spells CASSQVQAAYGYTF. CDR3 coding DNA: TGCGCCAGCAGCCAAGTTCAGGCTGCCTATGGCTACACCTTC.

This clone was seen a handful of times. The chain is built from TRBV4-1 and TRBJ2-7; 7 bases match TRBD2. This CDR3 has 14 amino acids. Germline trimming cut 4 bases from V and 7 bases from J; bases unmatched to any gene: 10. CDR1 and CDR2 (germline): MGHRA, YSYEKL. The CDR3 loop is CASSLGEGSGEQYF. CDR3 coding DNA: TGCGCCAGCAGCCTAGGGGAGGGATCGGGGGAGCAGTACTTC.

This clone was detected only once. CDR3 sequence (DNA): TGTGCCAGCAGCCCCCAGGGTCCCACTGAAGCTTTCTTT. Translation: CASSPQGPTEAFF. The chain has TRBV7-9 and TRBJ1-1; TRBD1 might be the D (5 bases). The length of the CDR3 is 13 residues. V was clipped by 5 bases and J by 4 bases, with 11 bases between them. Germline-derived CDR1 and CDR2 are SEHNR and FQNEAQ (reference sequence).

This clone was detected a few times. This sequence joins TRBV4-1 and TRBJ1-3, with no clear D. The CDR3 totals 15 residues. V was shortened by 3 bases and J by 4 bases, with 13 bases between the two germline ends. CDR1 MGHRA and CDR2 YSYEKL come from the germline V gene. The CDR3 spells CASSHTKPTGNTIYF. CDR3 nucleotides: TGCGCCAGCAGCCACACGAAACCGACAGGAAACACCATATATTTT.

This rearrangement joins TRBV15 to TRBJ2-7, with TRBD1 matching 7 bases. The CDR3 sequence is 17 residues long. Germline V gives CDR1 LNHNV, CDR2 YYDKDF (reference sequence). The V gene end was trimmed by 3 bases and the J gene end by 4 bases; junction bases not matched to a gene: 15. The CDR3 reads CATSRDTSGTVSYEQYF. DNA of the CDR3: TGTGCCACCAGCAGGGACACCTCCGGGACAGTCTCATACGAGCAGTACTTC.

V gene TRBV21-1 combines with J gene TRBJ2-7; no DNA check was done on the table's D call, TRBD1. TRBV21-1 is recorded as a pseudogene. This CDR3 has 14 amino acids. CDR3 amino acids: CASSKSGPTYEQYF. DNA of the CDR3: TGTGCCAGCAGCAAGTCAGGGCCGACCTACGAGCAGTACTTC.

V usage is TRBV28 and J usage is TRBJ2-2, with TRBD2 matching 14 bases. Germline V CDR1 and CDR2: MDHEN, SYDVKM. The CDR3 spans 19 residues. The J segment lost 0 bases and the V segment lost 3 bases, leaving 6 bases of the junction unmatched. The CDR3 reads CASSFGLAGGSTNTGELFF. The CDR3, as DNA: TGTGCCAGCAGTTTTGGACTAGCGGGGGGCTCTACGAACACCGGGGAGCTGTTTTTT.

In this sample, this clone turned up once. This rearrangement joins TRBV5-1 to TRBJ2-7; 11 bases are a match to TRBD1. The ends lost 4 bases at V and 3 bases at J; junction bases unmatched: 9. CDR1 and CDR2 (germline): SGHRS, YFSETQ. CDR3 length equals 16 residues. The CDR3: CASSLSGTGGNYEQYF. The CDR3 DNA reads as TGCGCCAGCAGCCTGAGCGGGACAGGGGGAAACTACGAGCAGTACTTC.

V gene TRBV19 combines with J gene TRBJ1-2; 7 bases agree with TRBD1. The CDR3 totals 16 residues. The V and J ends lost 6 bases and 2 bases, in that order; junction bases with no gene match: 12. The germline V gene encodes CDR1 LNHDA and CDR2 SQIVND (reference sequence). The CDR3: CASRKETGSANYGYTF. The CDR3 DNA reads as TGTGCCAGTAGAAAAGAGACAGGGTCGGCCAACTATGGCTACACCTTC.

The CDR3 coding sequence is TGTGCCAGCAGTGCCCAGGGAGGAGGTCAGCCCCAGCATTTT. Protein sequence: CASSAQGGGQPQHF. V and J are TRBV6-1 and TRBJ1-5; D may be TRBD1 (5 bases). The CDR3 totals 14 residues. The germline V gene has CDR1 MNHNS and CDR2 SASEGT. Trimming stripped 4 bases from V and 6 bases from J, with 13 bases between.

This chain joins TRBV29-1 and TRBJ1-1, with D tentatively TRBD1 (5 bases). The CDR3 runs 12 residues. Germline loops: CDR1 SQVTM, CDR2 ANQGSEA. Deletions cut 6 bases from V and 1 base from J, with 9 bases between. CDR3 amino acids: CSVSRGNTEAFF. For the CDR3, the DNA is TGCAGCGTCTCTAGGGGGAACACTGAAGCTTTCTTT.

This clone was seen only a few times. The CDR3 here is CASSYRAMNTEAFF. The CDR3 region has the DNA TGTGCCAGCAGCTACAGGGCGATGAACACTGAAGCTTTCTTT. The chain joins TRBV7-9 to TRBJ1-1, with a weak D call TRBD1 (6 bases). V was cut by 4 bases and J by 0 bases, with 9 bases left in between. Germline assignment: CDR1 SEHNR and CDR2 FQNEAQ (reference sequence). This CDR3 is 14 amino acids long.

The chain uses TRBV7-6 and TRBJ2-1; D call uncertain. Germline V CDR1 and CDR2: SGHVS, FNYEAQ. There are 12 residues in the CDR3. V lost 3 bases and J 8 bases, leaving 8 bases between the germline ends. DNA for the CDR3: TGTGCCAGCAGCTTGTACACACATGAGCAGTTCTTC. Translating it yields CASSLYTHEQFF.

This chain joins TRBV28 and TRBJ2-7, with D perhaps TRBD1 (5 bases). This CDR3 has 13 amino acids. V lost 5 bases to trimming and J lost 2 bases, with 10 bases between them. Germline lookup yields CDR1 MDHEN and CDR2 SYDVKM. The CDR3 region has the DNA TGTGCCAGCAGTCAAGGGGTAACCTACGAGCAGTACTTC. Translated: CASSQGVTYEQYF.

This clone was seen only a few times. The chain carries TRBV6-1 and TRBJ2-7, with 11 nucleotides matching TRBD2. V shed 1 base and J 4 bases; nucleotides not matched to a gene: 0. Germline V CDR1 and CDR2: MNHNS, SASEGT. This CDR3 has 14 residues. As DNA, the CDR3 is TGTGCCAGCAGTGAAGGACTAGCGGGGTACGAGCAGTACTTC. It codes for CASSEGLAGYEQYF.

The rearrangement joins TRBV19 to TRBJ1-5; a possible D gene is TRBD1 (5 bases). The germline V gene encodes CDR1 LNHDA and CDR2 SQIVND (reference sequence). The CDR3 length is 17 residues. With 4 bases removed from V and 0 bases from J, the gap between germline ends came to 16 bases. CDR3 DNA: TGTGCCAGTAGTACATATGACAGATTTGATAGCAATCAGCCCCAGCATTTT. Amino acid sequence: CASSTYDRFDSNQPQHF.

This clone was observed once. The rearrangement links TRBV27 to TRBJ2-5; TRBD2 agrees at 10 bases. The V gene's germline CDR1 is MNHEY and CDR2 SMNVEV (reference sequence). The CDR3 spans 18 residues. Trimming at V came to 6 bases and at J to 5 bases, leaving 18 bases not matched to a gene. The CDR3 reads CASSSPSRSGGAWETQYF. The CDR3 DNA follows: TGTGCCAGCAGCTCTCCCTCTCGGAGCGGGGGGGCCTGGGAGACCCAGTACTTC.

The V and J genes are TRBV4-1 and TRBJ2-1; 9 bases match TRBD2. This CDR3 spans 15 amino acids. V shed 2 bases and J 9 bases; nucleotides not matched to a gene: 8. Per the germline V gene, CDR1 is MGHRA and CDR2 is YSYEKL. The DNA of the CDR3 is TGCGCCAGCAGCCAACCGGGACTAGCACAAAGTGAGCAGTTCTTC. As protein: CASSQPGLAQSEQFF.

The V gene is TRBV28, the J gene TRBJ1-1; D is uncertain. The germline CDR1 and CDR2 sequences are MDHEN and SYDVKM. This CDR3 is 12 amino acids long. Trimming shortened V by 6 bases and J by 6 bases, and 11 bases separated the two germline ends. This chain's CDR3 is CASSDGLSEAFF. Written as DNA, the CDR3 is TGTGCCAGCAGCGACGGACTTTCTGAAGCTTTCTTT.

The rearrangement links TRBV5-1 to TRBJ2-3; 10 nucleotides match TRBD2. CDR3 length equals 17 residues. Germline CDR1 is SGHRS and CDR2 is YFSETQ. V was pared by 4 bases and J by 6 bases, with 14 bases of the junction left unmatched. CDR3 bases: TGCGCCAGCAGCCCAATTAGCGGGGGGCAGGGCTCGGATACGCAGTATTTT. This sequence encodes CASSPISGGQGSDTQYF.

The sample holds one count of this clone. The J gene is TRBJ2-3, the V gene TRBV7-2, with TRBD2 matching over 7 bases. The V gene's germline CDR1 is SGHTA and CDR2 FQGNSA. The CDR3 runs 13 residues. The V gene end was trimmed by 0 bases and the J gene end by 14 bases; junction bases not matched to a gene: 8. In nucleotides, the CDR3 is TGTGCCAGCAGCTTAGCGCGGGCGGGGGACTTGTATTTT. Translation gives CASSLARAGDLYF.

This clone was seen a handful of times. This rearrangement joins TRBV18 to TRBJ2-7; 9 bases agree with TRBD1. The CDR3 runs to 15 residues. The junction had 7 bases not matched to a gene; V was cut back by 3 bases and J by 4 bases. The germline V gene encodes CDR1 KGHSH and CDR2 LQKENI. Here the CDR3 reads CASSPLTGGEYEQYF. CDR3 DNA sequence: TGTGCCAGCTCACCCTTGACAGGGGGGGAGTACGAGCAGTACTTC.

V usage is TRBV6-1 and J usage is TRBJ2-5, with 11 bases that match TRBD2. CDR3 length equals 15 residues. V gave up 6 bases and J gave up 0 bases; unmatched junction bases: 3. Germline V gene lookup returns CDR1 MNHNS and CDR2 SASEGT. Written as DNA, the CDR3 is TGTGCCAGCAGGGCTAGCGGGGGGTACCAAGAGACCCAGTACTTC. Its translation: CASRASGGYQETQYF.

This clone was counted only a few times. CDR3 residues: CASSKQGVSEKLFF. The DNA for the CDR3 is TGTGCCAGCAGCAAACAGGGGGTGTCTGAAAAACTGTTTTTT. The chain has TRBV7-2 and TRBJ1-4; 8 bases map to TRBD1. This CDR3 comprises 14 residues. J was trimmed by 7 bases and V by 5 bases; bases with no gene match: 6. CDR1 is SGHTA, CDR2 FQGNSA, per germline. The full variable domain, completed using reference TRBV7-2 and TRBJ1-4, is GAGVSQSPSNKVTEKGKDVELRCDPISGHTALYWYRQSLGQGLEFLIYFQGNSAPDKSGLPSDRFSAERTGGSVSTLTIQRTQQEDSAVYLCASSKQGVSEKLFFGSGTQLSVL.

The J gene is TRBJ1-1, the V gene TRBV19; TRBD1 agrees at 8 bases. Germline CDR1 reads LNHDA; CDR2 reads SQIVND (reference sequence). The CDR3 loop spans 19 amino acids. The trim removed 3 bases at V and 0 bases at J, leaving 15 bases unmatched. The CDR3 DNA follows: TGTGCCAGTAGTATTTCGCTCGACCCGTGGACAGGGATGAACACTGAAGCTTTCTTT. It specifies CASSISLDPWTGMNTEAFF.

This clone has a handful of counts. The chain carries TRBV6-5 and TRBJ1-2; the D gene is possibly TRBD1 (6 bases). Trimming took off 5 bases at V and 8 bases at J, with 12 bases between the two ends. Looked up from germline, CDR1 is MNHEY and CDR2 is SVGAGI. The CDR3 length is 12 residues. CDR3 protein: CASSDQGLGYTF. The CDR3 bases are TGTGCCAGCAGTGATCAGGGGTTGGGCTACACCTTC.

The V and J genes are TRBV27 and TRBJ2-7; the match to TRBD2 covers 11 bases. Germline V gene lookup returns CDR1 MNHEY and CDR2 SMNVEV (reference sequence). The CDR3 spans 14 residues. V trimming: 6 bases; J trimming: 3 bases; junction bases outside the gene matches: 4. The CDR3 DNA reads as TGTGCCAGCAGACCCCTAGCGGGGGGCTACGAGCAGTACTTC. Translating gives CASRPLAGGYEQYF.